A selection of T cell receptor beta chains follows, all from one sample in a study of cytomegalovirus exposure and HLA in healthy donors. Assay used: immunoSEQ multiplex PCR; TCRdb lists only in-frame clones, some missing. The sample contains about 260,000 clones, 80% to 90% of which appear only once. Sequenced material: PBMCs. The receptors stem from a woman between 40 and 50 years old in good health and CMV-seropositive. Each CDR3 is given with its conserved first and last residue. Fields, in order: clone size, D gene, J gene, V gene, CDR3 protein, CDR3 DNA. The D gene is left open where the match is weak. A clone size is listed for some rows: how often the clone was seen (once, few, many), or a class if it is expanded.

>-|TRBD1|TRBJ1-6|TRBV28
CASSLRQGGVGSPLHF
TGTGCCAGCAGTCTACGACAGGGGGGGGTGGGTTCACCCCTCCACTTT
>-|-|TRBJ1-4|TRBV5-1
CASSLGVGTANEKLFF
TGCGCCAGCAGCTTGGGGGTCGGGACTGCTAATGAAAAACTGTTTTTT
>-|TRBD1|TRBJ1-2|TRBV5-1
CASSQGDRDSRAYGYTF
TGCGCCAGCAGCCAAGGGGACAGGGATTCTAGGGCCTATGGCTACACCTTC
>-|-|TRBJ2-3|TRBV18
CASSPRVAVSTDTQYF
TGTGCCAGCTCACCCCGAGTCGCCGTTAGCACAGATACGCAGTATTTT
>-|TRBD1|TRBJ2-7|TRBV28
CASSLTQQGAYEQYF
TGTGCCAGCAGTTTAACCCAACAGGGGGCCTACGAGCAGTACTTC
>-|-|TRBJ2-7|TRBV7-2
CASSLNSAEGHYEQYF
TGTGCCAGCAGCTTAAATAGTGCGGAGGGCCACTACGAGCAGTACTTC
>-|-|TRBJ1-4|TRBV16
CASSQSLRGEKLFF
TGTGCCAGCAGCCAATCTCTCCGAGGTGAAAAACTGTTTTTT
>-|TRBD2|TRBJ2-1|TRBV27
CASSSHSGLKPNEQFF
TGTGCCAGCAGTTCTCATAGCGGGCTAAAGCCCAATGAGCAGTTCTTC
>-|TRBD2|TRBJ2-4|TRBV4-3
CASSPDVGGTSGNSQYF
TGCGCCAGCAGCCCCGACGTGGGGGGGACTAGCGGGAACAGTCAGTACTTC
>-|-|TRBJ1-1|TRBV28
CASTGSGGVGGYTEAFF
TGTGCCAGCACGGGGTCCGGGGGAGTAGGTGGGTACACTGAAGCTTTCTTT
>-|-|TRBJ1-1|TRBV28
CASSQPGTLNTEAFF
TGTGCCAGCAGTCAACCCGGGACACTAAACACTGAAGCTTTCTTT
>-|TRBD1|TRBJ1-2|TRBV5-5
CASSFSLDRDYGYTF
TGTGCCAGCAGCTTTAGTCTCGACAGGGATTATGGCTACACCTTC
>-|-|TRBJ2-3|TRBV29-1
CSVAGGLTDTQYF
TGCAGCGTTGCGGGGGGCCTAACAGATACGCAGTATTTT
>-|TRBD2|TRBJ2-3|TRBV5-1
CASSIGTSSYTDTQYF
TGCGCCAGCAGCATCGGGACTAGCAGCTACACAGATACGCAGTATTTT
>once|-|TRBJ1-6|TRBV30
CAWRAQPASPLHF
TGTGCCTGGAGGGCACAACCTGCTTCACCCCTCCACTTT
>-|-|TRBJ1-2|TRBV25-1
CASSEWGTEGGYTF
TGTGCCAGCAGTGAATGGGGGACGGAGGGCGGCTACACCTTC
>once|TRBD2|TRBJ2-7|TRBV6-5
CASSYGTSGSSYEQYF
TGTGCCAGCAGTTACGGGACTAGCGGGAGCTCCTACGAGCAGTACTTC
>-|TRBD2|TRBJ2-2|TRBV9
CASSVSTSGATGELFF
TGTGCCAGCAGCGTCTCCACTAGCGGGGCCACCGGGGAGCTGTTTTTT
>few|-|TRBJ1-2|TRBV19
CASKEYYGYTF
TGTGCCAGTAAGGAGTACTATGGCTACACCTTC
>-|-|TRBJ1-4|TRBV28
CASMGGSNEKLFF
TGTGCCAGCATGGGGGGGTCCAATGAAAAACTGTTTTTT
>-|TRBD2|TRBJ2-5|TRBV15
CATSIGLGRETQYF
TGTGCCACCAGCATCGGACTAGGACGGGAGACCCAGTACTTC
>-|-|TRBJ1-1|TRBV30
CAWSVVQGNTEAFF
TGTGCCTGGAGTGTCGTTCAGGGTAACACTGAAGCTTTCTTT
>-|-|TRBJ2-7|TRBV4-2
CASSQDGSGYEQYF
TGTGCCAGCAGCCAAGACGGATCGGGCTACGAGCAGTACTTC
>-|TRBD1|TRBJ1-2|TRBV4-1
CASSQDRDRGGYTF
TGCGCCAGCAGCCAAGATAGGGACAGGGGAGGCTACACCTTC
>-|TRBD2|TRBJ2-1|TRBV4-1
CASSTLAGGSGSYNEQFF
TGCGCCAGCAGCACACTAGCGGGAGGTTCGGGTTCCTACAATGAGCAGTTCTTC
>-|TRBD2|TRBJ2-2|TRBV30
CAWGRGAGATGELFF
TGTGCCTGGGGGAGGGGAGCGGGGGCCACCGGGGAGCTGTTTTTT
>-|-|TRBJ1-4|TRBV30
CAWSAETGPTNEKLFF
TGTGCCTGGAGTGCGGAGACAGGTCCAACTAATGAAAAACTGTTTTTT
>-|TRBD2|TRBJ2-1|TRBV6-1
CAISQSGSSYNEQFF
TGTGCCATCAGCCAGAGCGGGAGCTCCTACAATGAGCAGTTCTTC
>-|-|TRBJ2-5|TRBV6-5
CASRRGTWETQYF
TGTGCCAGCAGAAGGGGGACGTGGGAGACCCAGTACTTC
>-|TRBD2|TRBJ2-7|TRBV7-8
CASSSGTSGFYEQYF
TGTGCCAGCAGCTCCGGGACTAGCGGGTTCTACGAGCAGTACTTC
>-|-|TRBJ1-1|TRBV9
CASSPWTENTEAFF
TGTGCCAGCAGCCCCTGGACAGAGAACACTGAAGCTTTCTTT
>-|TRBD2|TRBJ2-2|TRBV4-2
CASSHPTSGSVTGELFF
TGTGCCAGCAGCCACCCCACTAGCGGGAGTGTCACCGGGGAGCTGTTTTTT
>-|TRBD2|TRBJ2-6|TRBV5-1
CASSPGTSGARSGANVLTF
TGCGCCAGCAGCCCGGGGACTAGCGGGGCTCGCTCTGGGGCCAACGTCCTGACTTTC
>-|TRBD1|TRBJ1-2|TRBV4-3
CASSQEIYDRADNYGYTF
TGCGCCAGCAGCCAAGAAATTTATGACAGGGCGGATAACTATGGCTACACCTTC
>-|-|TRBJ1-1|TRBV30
CAWSVRGAGNTEAFF
TGTGCCTGGAGTGTACGTGGGGCCGGGAACACTGAAGCTTTCTTT
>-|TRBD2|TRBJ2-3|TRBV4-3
CASSQGPRSGRGDTQYF
TGCGCCAGCAGCCAAGGGCCTCGTAGCGGGAGGGGAGATACGCAGTATTTT
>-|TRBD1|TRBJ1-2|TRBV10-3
CAISEFRTGNYGYTF
TGTGCCATCAGTGAGTTCCGGACAGGGAACTATGGCTACACCTTC
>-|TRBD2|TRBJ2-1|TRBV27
CASSRGLAGGNEQFF
TGTGCCAGCAGCCGCGGACTAGCGGGAGGTAATGAGCAGTTCTTC
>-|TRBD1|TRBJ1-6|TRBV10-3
CAISESDGTVNSPLHF
TGTGCCATCAGTGAGTCTGACGGGACAGTCAATTCACCCCTCCACTTT
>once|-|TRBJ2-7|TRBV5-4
CASSLGRLSSYEQYF
TGTGCCAGCAGCTTGGGGCGGTTAAGCTCCTACGAGCAGTACTTC
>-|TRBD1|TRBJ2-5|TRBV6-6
CASTRQGETQYF
TGTGCCAGCACCAGACAGGGGGAGACCCAGTACTTC
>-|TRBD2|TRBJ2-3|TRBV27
CASSLAGTSGRTDTQYF
TGTGCCAGCAGTTTAGCCGGGACTAGCGGGAGGACAGATACGCAGTATTTT
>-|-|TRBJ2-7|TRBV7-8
CASSLVNEQYF
TGTGCCAGCAGCTTAGTCAACGAGCAGTACTTC
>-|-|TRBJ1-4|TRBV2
CASRGSATNEKLFF
TGTGCCAGCAGGGGCAGTGCAACTAATGAAAAACTGTTTTTT